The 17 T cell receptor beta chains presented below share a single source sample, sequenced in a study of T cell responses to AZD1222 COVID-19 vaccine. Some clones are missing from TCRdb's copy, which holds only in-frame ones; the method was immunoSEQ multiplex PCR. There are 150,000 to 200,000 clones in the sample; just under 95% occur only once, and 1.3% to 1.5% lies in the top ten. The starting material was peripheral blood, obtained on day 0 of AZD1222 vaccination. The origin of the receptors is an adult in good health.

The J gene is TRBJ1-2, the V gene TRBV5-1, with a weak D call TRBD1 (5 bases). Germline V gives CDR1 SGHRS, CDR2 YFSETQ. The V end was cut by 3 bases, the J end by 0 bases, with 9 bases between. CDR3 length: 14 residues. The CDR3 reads CASSWGRANYGYTF. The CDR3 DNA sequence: TGCGCCAGCAGCTGGGGGAGAGCTAACTATGGCTACACCTTC.

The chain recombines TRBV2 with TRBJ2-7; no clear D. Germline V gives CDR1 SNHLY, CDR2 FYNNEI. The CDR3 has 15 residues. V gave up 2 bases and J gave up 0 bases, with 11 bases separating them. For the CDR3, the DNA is TGTGCCAGCAGTGAAAGGCAGGTAATCTCCTACGAGCAGTACTTC. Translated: CASSERQVISYEQYF.

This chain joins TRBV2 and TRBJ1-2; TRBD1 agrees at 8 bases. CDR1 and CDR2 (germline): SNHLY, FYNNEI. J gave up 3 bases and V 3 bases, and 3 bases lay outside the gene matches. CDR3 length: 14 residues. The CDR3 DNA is TGTGCCAGCAGTGACAGGGGGCTCTACTATGGCTACACCTTC. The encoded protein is CASSDRGLYYGYTF. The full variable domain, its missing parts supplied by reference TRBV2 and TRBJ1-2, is EPEVTQTPSHQVTQMGQEVILRCVPISNHLYFYWYRQILGQKVEFLVSFYNNEISEKSEIFDDQFSVERPDGSNFTLKIRSTKLEDSAMYFCASSDRGLYYGYTFGSGTRLTVV.

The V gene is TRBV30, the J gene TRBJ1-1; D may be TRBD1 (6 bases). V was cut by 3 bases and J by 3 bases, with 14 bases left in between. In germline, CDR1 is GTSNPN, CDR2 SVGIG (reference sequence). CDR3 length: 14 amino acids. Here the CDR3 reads CAWRYRVEHTEAFF. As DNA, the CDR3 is TGTGCCTGGAGGTACAGGGTCGAACACACTGAAGCTTTCTTT.

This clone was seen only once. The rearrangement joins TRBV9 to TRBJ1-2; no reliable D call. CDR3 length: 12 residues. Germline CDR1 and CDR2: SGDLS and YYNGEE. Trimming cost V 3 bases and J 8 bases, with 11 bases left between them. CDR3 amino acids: CASSEIRGGYTF. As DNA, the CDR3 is TGTGCCAGCAGCGAAATTAGAGGGGGCTACACCTTC.

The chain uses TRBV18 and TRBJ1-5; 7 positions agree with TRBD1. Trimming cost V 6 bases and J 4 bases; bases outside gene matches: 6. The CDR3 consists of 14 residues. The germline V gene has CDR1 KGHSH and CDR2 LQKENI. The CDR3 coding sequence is TGTGCCAGCTCCCCCGGGACAGAAAATCAGCCCCAGCATTTT. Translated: CASSPGTENQPQHF.

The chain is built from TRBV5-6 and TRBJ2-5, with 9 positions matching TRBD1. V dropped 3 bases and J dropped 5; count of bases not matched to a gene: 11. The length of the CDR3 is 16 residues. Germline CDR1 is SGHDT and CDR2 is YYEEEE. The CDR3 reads CASSSNPGQGLETQYF. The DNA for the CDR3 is TGTGCCAGCAGCTCGAACCCGGGACAGGGTCTGGAGACCCAGTACTTC. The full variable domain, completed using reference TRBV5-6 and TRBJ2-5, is DAGVTQSPTHLIKTRGQQVTLRCSPKSGHDTVSWYQQALGQGPQFIFQYYEEEERQRGNFPDRFSGHQFPNYSSELNVNALLLGDSALYLCASSSNPGQGLETQYFGPGTRLLVL.

CDR3 loop: CASSPPWVDEQFF. DNA of the CDR3: TGTGCCAGCAGCCCGCCCTGGGTCGATGAGCAGTTCTTC. The chain recombines TRBV3-1 (or the pseudogene TRBV3-2) with TRBJ2-1; D call uncertain. Trimming shortened V by 4 bases and J by 8 bases, and 12 bases separated the two germline ends. CDR3 length: 13 amino acids. Germline CDR1 LGHDT, CDR2 YNNKEL (reference sequence).

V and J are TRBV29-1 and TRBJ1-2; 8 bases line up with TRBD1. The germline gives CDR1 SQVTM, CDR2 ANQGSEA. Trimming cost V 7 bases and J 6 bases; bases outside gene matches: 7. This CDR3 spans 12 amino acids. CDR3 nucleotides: TGCAGCGCTGGACAGGGTGGTCATGGCTACACCTTC. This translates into CSAGQGGHGYTF. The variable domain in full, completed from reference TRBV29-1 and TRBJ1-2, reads SAVISQKPSRDICQRGTSLTIQCQVDSQVTMMFWYRQQPGQSLTLIATANQGSEATYESGFVIDKFPISRPNLTFSTLTVSNMSPEDSSIYLCSAGQGGHGYTFGSGTRLTVV.

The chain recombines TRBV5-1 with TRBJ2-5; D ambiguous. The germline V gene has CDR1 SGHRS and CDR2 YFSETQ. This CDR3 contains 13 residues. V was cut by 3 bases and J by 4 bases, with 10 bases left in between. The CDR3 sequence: CASSSGTAETQYF. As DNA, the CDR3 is TGCGCCAGCAGCTCCGGAACCGCAGAGACCCAGTACTTC.

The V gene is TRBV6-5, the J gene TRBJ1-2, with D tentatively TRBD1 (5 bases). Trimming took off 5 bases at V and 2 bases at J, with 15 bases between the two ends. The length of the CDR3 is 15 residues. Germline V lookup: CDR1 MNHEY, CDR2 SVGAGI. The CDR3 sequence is CASSTRQYPNYGYTF. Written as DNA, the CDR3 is TGTGCCAGCAGTACGAGACAGTATCCAAACTATGGCTACACCTTC.

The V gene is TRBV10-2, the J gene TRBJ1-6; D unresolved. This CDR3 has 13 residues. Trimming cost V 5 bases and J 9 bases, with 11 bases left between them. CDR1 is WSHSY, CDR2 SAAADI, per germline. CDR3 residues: CASSIGASSPLHF. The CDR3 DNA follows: TGCGCCAGCAGTATTGGCGCAAGTTCACCCCTCCACTTT.

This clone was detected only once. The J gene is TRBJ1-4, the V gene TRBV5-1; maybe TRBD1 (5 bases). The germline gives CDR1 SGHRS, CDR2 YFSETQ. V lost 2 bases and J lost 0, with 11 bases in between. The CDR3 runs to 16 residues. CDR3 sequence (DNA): TGCGCCAGCAGCTTATTGACAGATGCAACTAATGAAAAACTGTTTTTT. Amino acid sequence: CASSLLTDATNEKLFF.

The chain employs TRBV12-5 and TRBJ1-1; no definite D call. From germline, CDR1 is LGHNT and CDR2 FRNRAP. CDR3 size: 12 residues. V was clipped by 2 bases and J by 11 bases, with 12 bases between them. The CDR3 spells CASGLPPSQAFF. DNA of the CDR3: TGTGCTAGTGGTTTGCCCCCCTCCCAGGCTTTCTTT.

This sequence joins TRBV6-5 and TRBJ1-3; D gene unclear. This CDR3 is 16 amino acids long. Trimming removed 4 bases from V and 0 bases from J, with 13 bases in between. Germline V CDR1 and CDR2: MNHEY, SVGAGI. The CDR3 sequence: CASSSHSEYSGNTIYF. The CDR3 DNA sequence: TGTGCCAGCAGTTCCCACTCTGAGTACTCTGGAAACACCATATATTTT.

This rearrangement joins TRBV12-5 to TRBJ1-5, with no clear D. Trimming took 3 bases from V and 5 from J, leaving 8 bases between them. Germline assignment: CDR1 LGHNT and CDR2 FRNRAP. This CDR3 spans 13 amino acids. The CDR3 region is CASGLSAHQPQHF. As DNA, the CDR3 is TGTGCTAGTGGTTTATCGGCCCATCAGCCCCAGCATTTT.

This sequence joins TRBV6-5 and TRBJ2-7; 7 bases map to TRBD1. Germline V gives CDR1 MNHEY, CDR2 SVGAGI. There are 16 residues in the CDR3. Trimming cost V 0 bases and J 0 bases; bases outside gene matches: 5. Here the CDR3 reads CASSYSTTGTSYEQYF. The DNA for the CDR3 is TGTGCCAGCAGTTACTCCACGACAGGGACCTCCTACGAGCAGTACTTC.